These 8 T cell receptor beta chains share one sample of origin, sequenced in a study of T cell changes during pregnancy in multiple sclerosis. Here immunoSEQ multiplex PCR was the method, and the copy in TCRdb shows in-frame clones only, minus some. Counted here are under 110,000 clones, roughly 92% occurring once; the ten biggest clones make up around 1.5%. This material consisted of peripheral blood, taken after pregnancy. These receptors were taken from a female donor with multiple sclerosis, enrolled in a pregnancy study.

The chain is built from TRBV5-6 and TRBJ1-2; maybe TRBD1 (6 bases). V shed 0 bases and J shed 4 bases, with 16 bases lying between them. The CDR3 is made up of 16 amino acids. Germline V CDR1 and CDR2: SGHDT, YYEEEE. The CDR3 coding sequence is TGTGCCAGCAGCTTGGGGTGGGGACAAGACATCTATGGCTACACCTTC. Translated: CASSLGWGQDIYGYTF.

J is TRBJ2-2 and V is TRBV6-5; D perhaps matches TRBD1 (6 bases). The V gene's germline CDR1 is MNHEY and CDR2 SVGAGI. Between the trimmed V and J ends, which lost 5 bases and 8 bases, there was a span of 9 bases. The CDR3 covers 12 residues. The CDR3 reads CASSNRVGELFF. The CDR3 DNA reads as TGTGCCAGCAGTAACAGGGTGGGGGAGCTGTTTTTT.

The V call is TRBV9, the J call TRBJ2-6; the D gene is possibly TRBD2 (6 bases). V was trimmed by 4 bases and J by 4 bases, leaving 21 bases between them. This CDR3 has 18 amino acids. The germline V gene has CDR1 SGDLS and CDR2 YYNGEE. CDR3 sequence: CASSPPGTEPLGANVLTF. CDR3 coding DNA: TGTGCCAGCAGCCCTCCCGGGACTGAACCTCTGGGGGCCAACGTCCTGACTTTC. The variable domain in full, completed from reference TRBV9 and TRBJ2-6, reads DSGVTQTPKHLITATGQRVTLRCSPRSGDLSVYWYQQSLDQGLQFLIQYYNGEERAKGNILERFSAQQFPDLHSELNLSSLELGDSALYFCASSPPGTEPLGANVLTFGAGSRLTVL.

This chain joins TRBV5-4 and TRBJ1-2; 7 bases align to TRBD1. The CDR3 loop spans 14 amino acids. Germline values: CDR1 SGHNT, CDR2 YYREEE (reference sequence). With 5 bases clipped from V and 0 bases from J, the junction kept 4 bases outside the gene matches. CDR3 protein: CASRRDRANYGYTF. DNA of the CDR3: TGTGCCAGCAGACGGGACAGAGCTAACTATGGCTACACCTTC.

This chain connects TRBV2 to TRBJ2-3; possible D gene TRBD2, 5 bases. This CDR3 contains 15 residues. CDR1 SNHLY and CDR2 FYNNEI come from the germline V gene. Trimming removed 7 bases at V and 4 bases at J, with 18 bases between. Here the CDR3 DNA reads TGTGCCAGCATTGCGAGGGTAGGTGCTGCAGATACGCAGTATTTT. This codes for CASIARVGAADTQYF. Full variable domain (rest looked up from reference TRBV2 and TRBJ2-3): EPEVTQTPSHQVTQMGQEVILRCVPISNHLYFYWYRQILGQKVEFLVSFYNNEISEKSEIFDDQFSVERPDGSNFTLKIRSTKLEDSAMYFCASIARVGAADTQYFGPGTRLTVL.

This clone showed up just once. This sequence joins TRBV7-8 and TRBJ2-5, with 16 nucleotides matching TRBD2. V shed 5 bases and J 1 base; nucleotides not matched to a gene: 10. The CDR3 has 19 amino acids. Germline V lookup: CDR1 SGHVS, CDR2 FQNEAQ. The CDR3: CASSPGLAGGWNTQETQYF. The CDR3 coding sequence is TGTGCCAGCAGCCCGGGACTAGCGGGAGGGTGGAATACCCAAGAGACCCAGTACTTC.

This clone was recorded only once. The rearrangement joins TRBV6-5 to TRBJ2-2; maybe TRBD2 (5 bases). Trimming removed 8 bases from V and 6 bases from J, with 19 bases in between. The CDR3 runs to 15 residues. Germline assignment: CDR1 MNHEY and CDR2 SVGAGI. The CDR3 sequence: CASGLKLWTSGELFF. The DNA of the CDR3 is TGTGCCAGCGGACTCAAATTATGGACCTCCGGGGAGCTGTTTTTT.

V gene TRBV6-1 combines with J gene TRBJ1-5, with TRBD1 matching 8 bases. CDR3 length: 13 residues. The J segment lost 5 bases and the V segment lost 8 bases, leaving 5 bases of the junction unmatched. Germline V gene lookup returns CDR1 MNHNS and CDR2 SASEGT. CDR3 nucleotides: TGTGCCAGCCGGACAGGGAAGGATCAGCCCCAGCATTTT. Protein: CASRTGKDQPQHF.